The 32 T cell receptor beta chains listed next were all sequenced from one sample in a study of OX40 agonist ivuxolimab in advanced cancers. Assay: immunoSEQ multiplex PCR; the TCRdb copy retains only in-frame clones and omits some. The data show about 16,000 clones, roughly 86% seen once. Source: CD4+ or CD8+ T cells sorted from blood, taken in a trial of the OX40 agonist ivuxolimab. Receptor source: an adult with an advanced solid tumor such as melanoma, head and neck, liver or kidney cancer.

The CDR3 is CASRATQEYNEQFF. Here the CDR3 DNA reads TGTGCCAGTCGCGCGACGCAAGAATACAATGAGCAGTTCTTC. The genes are TRBV19 and TRBJ2-1; D gene ambiguous. The CDR3 runs 14 residues. Trimming stripped 8 bases from V and 4 bases from J, with 15 bases between. Germline loops: CDR1 LNHDA, CDR2 SQIVND (reference sequence). The variable domain in full, completed from reference TRBV19 and TRBJ2-1, reads DGGITQSPKYLFRKEGQNVTLSCEQNLNHDAMYWYRQDPGQGLRLIYYSQIVNDFQKGDIAEGYSVSREKKESFPLTVTSAQKNPTAFYLCASRATQEYNEQFFGPGTRLTVL.

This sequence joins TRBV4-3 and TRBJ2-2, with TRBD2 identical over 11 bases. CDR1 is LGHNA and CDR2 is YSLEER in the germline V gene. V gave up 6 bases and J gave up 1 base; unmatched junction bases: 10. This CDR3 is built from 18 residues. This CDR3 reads CASSDTRLAGKNTGELFF. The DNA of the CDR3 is TGCGCCAGCAGTGACACGAGACTAGCGGGGAAGAACACCGGGGAGCTGTTTTTT.

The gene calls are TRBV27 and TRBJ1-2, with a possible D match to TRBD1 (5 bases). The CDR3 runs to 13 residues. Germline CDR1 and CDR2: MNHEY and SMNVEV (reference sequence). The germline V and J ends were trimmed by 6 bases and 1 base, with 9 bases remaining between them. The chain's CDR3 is CASSHDSNYGYTF. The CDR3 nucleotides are TGTGCCAGCAGCCATGACAGTAACTATGGCTACACCTTC.

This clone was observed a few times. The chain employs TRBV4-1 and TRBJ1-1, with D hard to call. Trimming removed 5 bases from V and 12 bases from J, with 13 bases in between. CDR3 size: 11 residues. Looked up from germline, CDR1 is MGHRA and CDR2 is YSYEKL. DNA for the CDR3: TGCGCCAGCAGCAGGACGGAGAAATCTTTCTTT. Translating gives CASSRTEKSFF.

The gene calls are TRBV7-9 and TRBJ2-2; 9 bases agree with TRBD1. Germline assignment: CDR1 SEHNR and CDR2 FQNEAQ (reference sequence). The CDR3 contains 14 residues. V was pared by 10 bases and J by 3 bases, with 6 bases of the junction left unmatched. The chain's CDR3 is CAIPRDRDTGELFF. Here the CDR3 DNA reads TGTGCCATCCCCCGGGACAGGGACACCGGGGAGCTGTTTTTT.

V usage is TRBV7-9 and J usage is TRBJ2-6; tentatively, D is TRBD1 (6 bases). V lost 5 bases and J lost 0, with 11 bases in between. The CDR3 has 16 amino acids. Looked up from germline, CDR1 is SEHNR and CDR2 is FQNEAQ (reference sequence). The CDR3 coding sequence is TGTGCCAGCAGCATAACAGGGAACTCTGGGGCCAACGTCCTGACTTTC. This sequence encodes CASSITGNSGANVLTF.

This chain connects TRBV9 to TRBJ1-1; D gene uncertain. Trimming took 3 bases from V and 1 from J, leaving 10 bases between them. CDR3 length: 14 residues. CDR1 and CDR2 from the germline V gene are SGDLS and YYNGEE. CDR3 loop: CASSGSVENTEAFF. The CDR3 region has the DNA TGTGCCAGCAGCGGTTCGGTCGAGAACACTGAAGCTTTCTTT.

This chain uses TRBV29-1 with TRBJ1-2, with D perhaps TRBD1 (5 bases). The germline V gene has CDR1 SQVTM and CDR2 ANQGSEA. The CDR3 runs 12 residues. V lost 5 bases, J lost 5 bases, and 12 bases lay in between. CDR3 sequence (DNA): TGCAGCGTTCCTACGGGGGTTTATGGCTACACCTTC. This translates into CSVPTGVYGYTF. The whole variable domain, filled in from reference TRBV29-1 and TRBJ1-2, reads SAVISQKPSRDICQRGTSLTIQCQVDSQVTMMFWYRQQPGQSLTLIATANQGSEATYESGFVIDKFPISRPNLTFSTLTVSNMSPEDSSIYLCSVPTGVYGYTFGSGTRLTVV.

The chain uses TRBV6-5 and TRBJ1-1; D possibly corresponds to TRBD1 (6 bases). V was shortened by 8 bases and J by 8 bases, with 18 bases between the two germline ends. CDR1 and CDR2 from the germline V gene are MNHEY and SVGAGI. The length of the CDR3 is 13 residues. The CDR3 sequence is CASAVGAETEAFF. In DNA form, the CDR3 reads TGTGCCAGCGCCGTGGGGGCGGAAACCGAAGCTTTCTTT.

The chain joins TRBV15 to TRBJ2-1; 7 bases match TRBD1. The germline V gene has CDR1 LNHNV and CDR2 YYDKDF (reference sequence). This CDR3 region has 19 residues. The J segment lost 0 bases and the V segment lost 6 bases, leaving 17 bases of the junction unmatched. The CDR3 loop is CATSTRPPGTAISYNEQFF. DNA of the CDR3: TGTGCCACCAGTACGAGACCCCCAGGGACAGCGATCTCCTACAATGAGCAGTTCTTC.

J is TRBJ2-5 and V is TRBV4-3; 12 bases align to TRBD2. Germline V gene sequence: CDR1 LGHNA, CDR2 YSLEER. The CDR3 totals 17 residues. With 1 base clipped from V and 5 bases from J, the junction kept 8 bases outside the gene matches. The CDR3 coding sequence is TGCGCCAGCAGCCAAGGCCTAGCGGGAGGGCCGGGGGAGACCCAGTACTTC. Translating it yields CASSQGLAGGPGETQYF.

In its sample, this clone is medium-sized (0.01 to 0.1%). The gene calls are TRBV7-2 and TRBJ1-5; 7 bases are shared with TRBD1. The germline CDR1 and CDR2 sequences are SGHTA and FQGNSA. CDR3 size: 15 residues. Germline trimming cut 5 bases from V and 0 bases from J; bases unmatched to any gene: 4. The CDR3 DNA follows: TGTGCCAGCAGCCAACAGGGGTATAGCAATCAGCCCCAGCATTTT. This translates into CASSQQGYSNQPQHF.

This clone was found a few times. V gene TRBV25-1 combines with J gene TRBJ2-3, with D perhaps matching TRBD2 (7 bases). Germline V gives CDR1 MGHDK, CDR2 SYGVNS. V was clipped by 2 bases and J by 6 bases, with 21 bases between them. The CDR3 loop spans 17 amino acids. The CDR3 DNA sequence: TGTGCCAGCAGTGAAGGGACTCCTAAGGGGGGGGCGGATACGCAGTATTTT. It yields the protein CASSEGTPKGGADTQYF.

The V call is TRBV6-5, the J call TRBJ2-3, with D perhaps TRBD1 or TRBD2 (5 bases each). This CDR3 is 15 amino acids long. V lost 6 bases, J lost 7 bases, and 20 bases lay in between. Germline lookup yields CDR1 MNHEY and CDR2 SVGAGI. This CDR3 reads CASRPGLASSHTQYF. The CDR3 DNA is TGTGCCAGCAGGCCAGGGCTAGCAAGCTCACATACGCAGTATTTT.

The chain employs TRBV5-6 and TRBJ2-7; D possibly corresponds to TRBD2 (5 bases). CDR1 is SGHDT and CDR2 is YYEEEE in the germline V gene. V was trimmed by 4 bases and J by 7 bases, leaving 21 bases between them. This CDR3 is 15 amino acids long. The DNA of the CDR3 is TGTGCCAGCAGCCTGAGCGGAATTACCTACTGGGAGCAGTACTTC. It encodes CASSLSGITYWEQYF.

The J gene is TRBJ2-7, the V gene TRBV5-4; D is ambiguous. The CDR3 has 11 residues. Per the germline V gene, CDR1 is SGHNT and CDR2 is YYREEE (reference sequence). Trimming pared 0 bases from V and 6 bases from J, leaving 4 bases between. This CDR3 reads CASSLAVEQYF. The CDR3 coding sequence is TGTGCCAGCAGCTTGGCCGTCGAGCAGTACTTC. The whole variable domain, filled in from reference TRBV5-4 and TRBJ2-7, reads ETGVTQSPTHLIKTRGQQVTLRCSSQSGHNTVSWYQQALGQGPQFIFQYYREEENGRGNFPPRFSGLQFPNYSSELNVNALELDDSALYLCASSLAVEQYFGPGTRLTVT.

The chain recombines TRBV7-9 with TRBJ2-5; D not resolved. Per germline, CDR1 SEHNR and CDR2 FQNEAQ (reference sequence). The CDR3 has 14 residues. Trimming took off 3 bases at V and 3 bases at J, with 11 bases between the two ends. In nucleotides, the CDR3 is TGTGCCAGCAGCTTCGTCGGGTCAAAAGAGACCCAGTACTTC. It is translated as CASSFVGSKETQYF. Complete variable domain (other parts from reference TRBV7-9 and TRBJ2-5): DTGVSQNPRHKITKRGQNVTFRCDPISEHNRLYWYRQTLGQGPEFLTYFQNEAQLEKSRLLSDRFSAERPKGSFSTLEIQRTEQGDSAMYLCASSFVGSKETQYFGPGTRLLVL.

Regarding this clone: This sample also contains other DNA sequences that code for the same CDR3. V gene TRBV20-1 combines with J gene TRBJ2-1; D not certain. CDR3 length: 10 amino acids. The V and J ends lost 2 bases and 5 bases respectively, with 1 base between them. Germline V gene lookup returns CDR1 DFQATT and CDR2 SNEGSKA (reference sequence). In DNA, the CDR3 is TGCAGTGCTAGAAACAATGAGCAGTTCTTC. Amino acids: CSARNNEQFF.

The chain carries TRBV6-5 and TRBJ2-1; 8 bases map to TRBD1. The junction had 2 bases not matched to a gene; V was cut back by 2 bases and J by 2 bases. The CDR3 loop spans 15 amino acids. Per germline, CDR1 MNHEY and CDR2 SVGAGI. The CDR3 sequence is CASSYQQGAYNEQFF. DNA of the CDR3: TGTGCCAGCAGTTACCAACAGGGGGCCTACAATGAGCAGTTCTTC.

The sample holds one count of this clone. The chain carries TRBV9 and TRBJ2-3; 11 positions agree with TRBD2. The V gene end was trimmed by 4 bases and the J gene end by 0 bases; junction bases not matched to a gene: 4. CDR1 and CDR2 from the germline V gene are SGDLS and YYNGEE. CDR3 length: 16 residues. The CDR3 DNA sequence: TGTGCCAGCAGCTCACTAGCGGGGGACAGCACAGATACGCAGTATTTT. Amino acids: CASSSLAGDSTDTQYF.

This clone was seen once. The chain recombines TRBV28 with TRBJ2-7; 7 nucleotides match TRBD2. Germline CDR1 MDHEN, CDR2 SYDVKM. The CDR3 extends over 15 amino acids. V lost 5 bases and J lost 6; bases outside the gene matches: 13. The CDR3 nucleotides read TGTGCCAGCAGTGGAACTGAGGGGAGGGCATTCGAGCAGTACTTC. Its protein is CASSGTEGRAFEQYF.

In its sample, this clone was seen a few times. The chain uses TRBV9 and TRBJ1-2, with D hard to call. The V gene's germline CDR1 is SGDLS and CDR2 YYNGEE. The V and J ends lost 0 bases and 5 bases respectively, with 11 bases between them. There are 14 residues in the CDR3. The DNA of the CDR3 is TGTGCCAGCAGCGTAGGTCGCATCGGGTATGGCTACACCTTC. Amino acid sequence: CASSVGRIGYGYTF. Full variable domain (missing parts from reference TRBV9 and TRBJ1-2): DSGVTQTPKHLITATGQRVTLRCSPRSGDLSVYWYQQSLDQGLQFLIQYYNGEERAKGNILERFSAQQFPDLHSELNLSSLELGDSALYFCASSVGRIGYGYTFGSGTRLTVV.

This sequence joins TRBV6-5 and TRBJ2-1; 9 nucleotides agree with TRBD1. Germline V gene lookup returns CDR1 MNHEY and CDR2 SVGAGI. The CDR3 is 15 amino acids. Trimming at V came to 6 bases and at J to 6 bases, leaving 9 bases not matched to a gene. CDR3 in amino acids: CASSWGQGDLNEQFF. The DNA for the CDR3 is TGTGCCAGCAGCTGGGGACAGGGAGATCTCAATGAGCAGTTCTTC.

The CDR3 sequence is CASSQSPGGTGGYEKLFF. DNA of the CDR3: TGCGCCAGCAGTCAATCGCCGGGGGGGACAGGGGGCTATGAAAAACTGTTTTTT. The chain is built from TRBV23-1 and TRBJ1-4, with TRBD1 identical over 12 bases. TRBV23-1 is known as an ORF, though its function is uncertain. The V and J ends lost 0 bases and 6 bases, in that order; junction bases with no gene match: 8. The CDR3 runs to 18 residues.

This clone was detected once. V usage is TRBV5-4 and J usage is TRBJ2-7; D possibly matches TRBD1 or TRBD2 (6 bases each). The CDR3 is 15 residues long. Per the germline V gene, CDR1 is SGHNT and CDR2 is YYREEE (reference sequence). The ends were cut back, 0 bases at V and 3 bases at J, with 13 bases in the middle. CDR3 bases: TGTGCCAGCAGCTTGGACGGGGGCGCGCTCTACGAGCAGTACTTC. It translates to CASSLDGGALYEQYF.

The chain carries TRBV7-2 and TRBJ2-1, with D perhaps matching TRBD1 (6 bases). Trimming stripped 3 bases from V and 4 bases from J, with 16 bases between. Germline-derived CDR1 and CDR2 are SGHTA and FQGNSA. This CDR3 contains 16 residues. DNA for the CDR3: TGTGCCAGCAGCTTCCACACAGGGATTCTGTACAATGAGCAGTTCTTC. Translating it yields CASSFHTGILYNEQFF. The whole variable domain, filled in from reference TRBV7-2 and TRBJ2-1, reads GAGVSQSPSNKVTEKGKDVELRCDPISGHTALYWYRQSLGQGLEFLIYFQGNSAPDKSGLPSDRFSAERTGGSVSTLTIQRTQQEDSAVYLCASSFHTGILYNEQFFGPGTRLTVL.

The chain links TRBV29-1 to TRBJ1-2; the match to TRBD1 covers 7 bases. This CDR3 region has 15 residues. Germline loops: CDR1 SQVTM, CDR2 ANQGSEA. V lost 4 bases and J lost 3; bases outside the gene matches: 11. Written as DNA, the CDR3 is TGCAGCGTTGGAACCGACAGGGCCACCCACTATGGCTACACCTTC. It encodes CSVGTDRATHYGYTF.

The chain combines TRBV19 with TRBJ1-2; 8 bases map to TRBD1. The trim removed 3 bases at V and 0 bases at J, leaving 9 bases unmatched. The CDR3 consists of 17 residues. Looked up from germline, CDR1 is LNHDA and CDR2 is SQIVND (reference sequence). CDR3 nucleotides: TGTGCCAGTAGTATGGGGCAGGGGGCCCTTGCTAACTATGGCTACACCTTC. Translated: CASSMGQGALANYGYTF. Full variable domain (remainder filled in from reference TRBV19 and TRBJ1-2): DGGITQSPKYLFRKEGQNVTLSCEQNLNHDAMYWYRQDPGQGLRLIYYSQIVNDFQKGDIAEGYSVSREKKESFPLTVTSAQKNPTAFYLCASSMGQGALANYGYTFGSGTRLTVV.

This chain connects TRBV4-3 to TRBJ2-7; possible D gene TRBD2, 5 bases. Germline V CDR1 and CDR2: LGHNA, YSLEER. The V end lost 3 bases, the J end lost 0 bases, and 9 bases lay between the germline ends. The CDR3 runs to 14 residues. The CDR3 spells CASSQGRDSYEQYF. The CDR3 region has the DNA TGCGCCAGCAGCCAGGGCCGGGACTCCTACGAGCAGTACTTC.

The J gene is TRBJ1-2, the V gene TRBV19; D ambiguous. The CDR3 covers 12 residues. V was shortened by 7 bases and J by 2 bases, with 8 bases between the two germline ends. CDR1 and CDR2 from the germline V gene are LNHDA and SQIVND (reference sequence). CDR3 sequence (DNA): TGTGCCAGTAACGGACCGAACTATGGCTACACCTTC. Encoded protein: CASNGPNYGYTF.

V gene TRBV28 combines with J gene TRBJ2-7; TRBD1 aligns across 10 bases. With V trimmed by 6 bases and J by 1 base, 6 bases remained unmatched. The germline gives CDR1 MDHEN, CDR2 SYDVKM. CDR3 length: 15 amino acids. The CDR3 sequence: CASRPPGQGSYEQYF. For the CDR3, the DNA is TGTGCCAGCAGACCCCCGGGACAGGGGTCCTACGAGCAGTACTTC. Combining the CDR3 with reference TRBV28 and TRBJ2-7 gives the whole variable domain DVKVTQSSRYLVKRTGEKVFLECVQDMDHENMFWYRQDPGLGLRLIYFSYDVKMKEKGDIPEGYSVSREKKERFSLILESASTNQTSMYLCASRPPGQGSYEQYFGPGTRLTVT.

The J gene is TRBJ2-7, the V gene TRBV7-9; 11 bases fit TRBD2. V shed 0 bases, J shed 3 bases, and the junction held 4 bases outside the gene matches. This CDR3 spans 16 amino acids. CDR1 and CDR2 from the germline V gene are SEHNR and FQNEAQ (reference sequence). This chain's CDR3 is CASSLAGTSGVYEQYF. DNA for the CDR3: TGTGCCAGCAGCTTAGCCGGGACTAGCGGAGTCTACGAGCAGTACTTC.